This TCR beta chain was captured by sequencing in a study of T cell responses to AZD1222 COVID-19 vaccine. Germline assignment: CDR1 SEHNR and CDR2 FQNEAQ (reference sequence). V lost 3 bases, J lost 4 bases, and 9 bases lay in between. CDR3 length: 14 residues. Clones were read by immunoSEQ multiplex PCR, and TCRdb kept only the in-frame ones, dropping some. The sample contains about 92,000 clones, approximately 91% of which appear only once. The material sequenced was peripheral blood, taken on day 0 of AZD1222 vaccination. This receptor was obtained from an adult in good health. This sequence joins TRBV7-9 and TRBJ1-4, with D tentatively TRBD1 (6 bases). CDR3 in DNA: TGTGCCAGCAGCTTGGACAGATTTAATGAAAAACTGTTTTTT. Its translation is CASSLDRFNEKLFF.